These T cell receptor beta chains were read from a single sample in a study of cytomegalovirus exposure and HLA in healthy donors. Some clones are missing from TCRdb's copy, which holds only in-frame ones; the method was immunoSEQ multiplex PCR. Among 210,000 or so clones listed, more than 75% were seen once. The sample consisted of PBMCs. The receptors come from a human donor in good health. The CDR3 runs from the conserved cysteine through the conserved F or W. The D gene is left open where the match is weak. Clone size is not always given. Where it is, it says once, few, many or a class for expanded clones.

v_gene	d_gene	j_gene	abundance	CDR3nt	CDR3aa
TRBV4-3	-	TRBJ2-1	-	TGCGCCAGCAGCCAAGGTCTTAGCGGCGGTGAGCAGTTCTTC	CASSQGLSGGEQFF
TRBV5-6	TRBD1	TRBJ1-2	-	TGTGCCAGCAGCTTGGTCGAGACAGGGACCTATGGCTACACCTTC	CASSLVETGTYGYTF
TRBV11-2	TRBD2	TRBJ2-7	-	TGTGCCAGCAGCTTAGCTTCTAGCGGGAGCTACGAGCAGTACTTC	CASSLASSGSYEQYF
TRBV7-2	TRBD2	TRBJ2-1	-	TGTGCCAGCAGCTTGCCTACTAGCGGGGTCGACTCCTACAATGAGCAGTTCTTC	CASSLPTSGVDSYNEQFF
TRBV7-9	TRBD2	TRBJ2-7	-	TGTGCCAGCAGCTTAGCGGGACTAGCGGGAGGTCCCCACGAGCAGTACTTC	CASSLAGLAGGPHEQYF
TRBV7-2	-	TRBJ2-5	-	TGTGCCACAGCCCCCCTTGGGAGAACTGAGACCCAGTACTTC	CATAPLGRTETQYF
TRBV28	-	TRBJ1-2	-	TGTGCCAGCAGCTCGACAGGCACTAACTATGGCTACACCTTC	CASSSTGTNYGYTF
TRBV7-7	TRBD2	TRBJ2-1	-	TGTGCTAGCAGCATAAGCGGGAGGGATGAGCAGTTCTTC	CASSISGRDEQFF
TRBV5-1	TRBD2	TRBJ2-5	-	TGCGCCAGCGGCAAGCGGGAGGTGGGCGGAGAGCAGTACTTC	CASGKREVGGEQYF
TRBV2	-	TRBJ1-2	-	TGTGCCAGGGATACAGGGAATCAGGGCTACACCTTC	CARDTGNQGYTF
TRBV7-3	TRBD2	TRBJ2-1	-	TGTGCCAGCAGCGAACTAGCGTTTACCTACAATGAGCAGTTCTTC	CASSELAFTYNEQFF
TRBV5-8	TRBD2	TRBJ2-5	-	TGTGCCAGCAGCTTGGGACTAGCGGATCAAGAGACCCAGTACTTC	CASSLGLADQETQYF
TRBV28	-	TRBJ1-3	-	TGTGCCAGCAGTTTCATCAGTAACTCTGGAAACACCATATATTTT	CASSFISNSGNTIYF
TRBV7-8	TRBD2	TRBJ2-1	once	TGTGCCAGCAGCCCTGTCGGACTAGCGAGCCTAAATGAGCAGTTCTTC	CASSPVGLASLNEQFF
TRBV7-2	-	TRBJ2-5	-	TGTGCCAGCAGCTTAGGCGGTCAATTCCAAGAGACCCAGTACTTC	CASSLGGQFQETQYF
TRBV18	-	TRBJ2-7	-	TGTGCCAGCTCCGGATCCACTACGGGGATTTACGAGCAGTACTTC	CASSGSTTGIYEQYF
TRBV2	TRBD1	TRBJ2-5	-	TGTGCCAGCAGTACCCGGGACAGCCGAGAAGAGACCCAGTACTTC	CASSTRDSREETQYF
TRBV7-9	TRBD2	TRBJ2-1	-	TGTGCCAGCAGCTTGTCCGCCCAGCGGGAGCTTCATGAGCAGTTCTTC	CASSLSAQRELHEQFF
TRBV29-1	TRBD2	TRBJ2-3	-	TGCAGCGTTCTCGGGACTAGGAGTCCAACTCTCACAGATACGCAGTATTTT	CSVLGTRSPTLTDTQYF
TRBV27	TRBD1	TRBJ1-5	-	TGTGCCAGCAGTTTAGGAGGACAGGGGTCCAATCAGCCCCAGCATTTT	CASSLGGQGSNQPQHF
TRBV18	TRBD1	TRBJ2-7	-	TGTGCCAGCTCAGAGGTCCCAGGGACAGATCCCTCCTACGAGCAGTACTTC	CASSEVPGTDPSYEQYF
TRBV4-2	TRBD2	TRBJ2-3	-	TGTGCCAGCAGCCAAGATGAGGGAGGGCCTACAGATACGCAGTATTTT	CASSQDEGGPTDTQYF
TRBV5-1	TRBD1	TRBJ2-7	-	TGCGCCAGCAGCCCCCGGGACAGGGGGCCCTACGAGCAGTACTTC	CASSPRDRGPYEQYF
TRBV6-5	-	TRBJ2-6	-	TGTGCCAGCAGTTACTCTCGGGGTTCTGGGGCCAACGTCCTGACTTTC	CASSYSRGSGANVLTF
TRBV18	TRBD1	TRBJ2-6	-	TGTGCCAGCTCACCACCTTCGGTAAGACAGGGGGCGCGAGGGGCCAACGTCCTGACTTTC	CASSPPSVRQGARGANVLTF
TRBV5-4	TRBD2	TRBJ2-7	-	TGTGCCAGCAGATCCGGGACTAGCGGCACCTACGAGCAGTACTTC	CASRSGTSGTYEQYF
TRBV6-1	TRBD2	TRBJ2-1	-	TGTGCCAGCAGTGAGAGGGCCGGGACTAGCATGTACAATGAGCAGTTCTTC	CASSERAGTSMYNEQFF
TRBV6-5	-	TRBJ2-2	-	TGTGCCAGCAGCCTGGCACAGGGAATGGGCGGGGAGCTGTTTTTT	CASSLAQGMGGELFF
TRBV18	-	TRBJ2-7	-	TGTGCCAGCTCACCAGGGCGGGTGGGCTACGAGCAGTACTTC	CASSPGRVGYEQYF
TRBV10-3	-	TRBJ2-2	-	TGTGCCATCAGTGATTATCAGGGGCTAGAGACCGGGGAGCTGTTTTTT	CAISDYQGLETGELFF
TRBV2	TRBD1	TRBJ1-2	-	TGTGCCAGCAGCGGACAGGGGTTCTATGGCTACACCTTC	CASSGQGFYGYTF
TRBV18	TRBD1	TRBJ1-2	-	TGTGCCAGCTCACCCGGGACAGGGGGAGACTATGGCTACACCTTC	CASSPGTGGDYGYTF
TRBV4-3	-	TRBJ2-7	few	TGCGCCAGCAGCCACTACAAGCGGGCCTACGAGCAGTACTTC	CASSHYKRAYEQYF
TRBV7-2	TRBD2	TRBJ2-5	-	TGTGCCAGCACCCCGCGGCGGGAGGGAGAGACCCAGTACTTC	CASTPRREGETQYF
TRBV27	TRBD2	TRBJ2-3	once	TGTGCCAGCAGTTACCTAGCGGGAGGTCGGGATACGCAGTATTTT	CASSYLAGGRDTQYF
TRBV28	TRBD2	TRBJ2-6	-	TGTGCCAGCAGTAGAGTAGCGGGAGCTGGGGCCAACGTCCTGACTTTC	CASSRVAGAGANVLTF
TRBV15	TRBD2	TRBJ2-1	once	TGTGCCACCAGCAGAGATCTCGGGGGGAGTCGTTACAATGAGCAGTTCTTC	CATSRDLGGSRYNEQFF
TRBV27	TRBD1	TRBJ2-6	-	TGTGCCAGCAGTTTAGGCGACAGGGCTGGGGCCAACGTCCTGACTTTC	CASSLGDRAGANVLTF
TRBV27	-	TRBJ2-7	once	TGTGCCAGCAGCGTTCAGGGTCGCGAGCAGTACTTC	CASSVQGREQYF
TRBV5-4	TRBD1	TRBJ2-3	-	TGTGCCAGCAGCCGCCCGGGACAGGGGAGGTCAGATACGCAGTATTTT	CASSRPGQGRSDTQYF
TRBV28	TRBD1	TRBJ1-1	-	TGTGCCAGCAGCCCGGGACAGGGGTTCACTGAAGCTTTCTTT	CASSPGQGFTEAFF